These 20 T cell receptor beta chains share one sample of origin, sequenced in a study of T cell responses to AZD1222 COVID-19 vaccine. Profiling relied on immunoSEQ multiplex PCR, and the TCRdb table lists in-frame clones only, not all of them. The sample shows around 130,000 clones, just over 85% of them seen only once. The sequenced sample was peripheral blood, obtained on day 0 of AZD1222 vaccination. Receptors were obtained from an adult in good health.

The CDR3 loop reads CATQRRDTSYNEQFF. CDR3 nucleotide sequence: TGTGCCACCCAGCGCCGGGACACCTCCTACAATGAGCAGTTCTTC. The chain employs TRBV16 and TRBJ2-1, with D perhaps TRBD1 (6 bases). Germline V CDR1 and CDR2: KGHSY, FQNENV. The CDR3 spans 15 residues. The ends were cut back, 10 bases at V and 0 bases at J, with 16 bases in the middle.

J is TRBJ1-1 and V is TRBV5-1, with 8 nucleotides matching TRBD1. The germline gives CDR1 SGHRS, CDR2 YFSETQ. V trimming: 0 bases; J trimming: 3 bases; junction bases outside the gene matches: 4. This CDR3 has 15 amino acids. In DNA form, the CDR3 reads TGCGCCAGCAGCTTGGCGGACAGGGCGGACACTGAAGCTTTCTTT. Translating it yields CASSLADRADTEAFF.

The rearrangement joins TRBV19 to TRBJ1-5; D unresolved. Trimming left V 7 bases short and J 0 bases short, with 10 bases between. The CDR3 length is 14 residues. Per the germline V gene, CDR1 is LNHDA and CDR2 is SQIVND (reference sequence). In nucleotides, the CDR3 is TGTGCCAGTAAAAGGAGGGATAGCAATCAGCCCCAGCATTTT. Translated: CASKRRDSNQPQHF. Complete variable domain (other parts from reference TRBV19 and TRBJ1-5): DGGITQSPKYLFRKEGQNVTLSCEQNLNHDAMYWYRQDPGQGLRLIYYSQIVNDFQKGDIAEGYSVSREKKESFPLTVTSAQKNPTAFYLCASKRRDSNQPQHFGDGTRLSIL.

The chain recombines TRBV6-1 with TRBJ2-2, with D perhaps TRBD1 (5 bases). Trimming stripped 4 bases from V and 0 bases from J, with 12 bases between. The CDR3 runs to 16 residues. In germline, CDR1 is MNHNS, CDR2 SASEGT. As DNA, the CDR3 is TGTGCCAGCAGTGTTTCCAGGGCCCCGAACACCGGGGAGCTGTTTTTT. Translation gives CASSVSRAPNTGELFF.

The CDR3 loop reads CASGISYEQYF. The CDR3 coding sequence is TGTGCCAGCGGGATTTCCTACGAGCAGTACTTC. The J gene is TRBJ2-7, the V gene TRBV7-2; D call uncertain. V lost 8 bases and J 1 base, leaving 6 bases between the germline ends. This CDR3 contains 11 residues. Per germline, CDR1 SGHTA and CDR2 FQGNSA.

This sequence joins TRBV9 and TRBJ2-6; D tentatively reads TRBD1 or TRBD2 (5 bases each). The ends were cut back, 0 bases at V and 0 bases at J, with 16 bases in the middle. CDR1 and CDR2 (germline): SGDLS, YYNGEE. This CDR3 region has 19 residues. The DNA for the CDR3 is TGTGCCAGCAGCGTAGGCCGGGACCCTTCGACCTCTGGGGCCAACGTCCTGACTTTC. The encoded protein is CASSVGRDPSTSGANVLTF.

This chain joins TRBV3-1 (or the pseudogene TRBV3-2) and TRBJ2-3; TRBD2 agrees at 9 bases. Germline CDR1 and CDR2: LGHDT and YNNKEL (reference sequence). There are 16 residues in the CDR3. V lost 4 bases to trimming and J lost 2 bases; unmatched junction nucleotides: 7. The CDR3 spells CASSPPGLADTDTQYF. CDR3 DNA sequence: TGTGCCAGCAGCCCGCCGGGACTAGCAGACACAGATACGCAGTATTTT.

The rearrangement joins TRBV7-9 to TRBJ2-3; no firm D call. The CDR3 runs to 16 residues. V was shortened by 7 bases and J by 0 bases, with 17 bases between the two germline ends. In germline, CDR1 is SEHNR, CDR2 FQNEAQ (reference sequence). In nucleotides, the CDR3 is TGTGCCAGCACCCCAAAACTCGGGCCGAGCACAGATACGCAGTATTTT. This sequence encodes CASTPKLGPSTDTQYF.

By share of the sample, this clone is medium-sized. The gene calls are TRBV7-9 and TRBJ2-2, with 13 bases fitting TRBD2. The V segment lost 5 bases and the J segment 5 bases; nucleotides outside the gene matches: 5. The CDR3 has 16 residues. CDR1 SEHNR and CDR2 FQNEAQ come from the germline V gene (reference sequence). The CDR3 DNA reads TGTGCCAGCAGCCGGGGACTAGCGGGAATGACCGGGGAGCTGTTTTTT. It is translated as CASSRGLAGMTGELFF. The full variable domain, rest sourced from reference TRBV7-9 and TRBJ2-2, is DTGVSQNPRHKITKRGQNVTFRCDPISEHNRLYWYRQTLGQGPEFLTYFQNEAQLEKSRLLSDRFSAERPKGSFSTLEIQRTEQGDSAMYLCASSRGLAGMTGELFFGEGSRLTVL.

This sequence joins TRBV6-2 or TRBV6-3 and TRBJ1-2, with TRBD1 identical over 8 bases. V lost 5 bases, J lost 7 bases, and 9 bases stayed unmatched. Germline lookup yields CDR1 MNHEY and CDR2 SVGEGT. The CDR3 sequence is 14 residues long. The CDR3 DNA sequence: TGTGCCAGCAGTGACGACAGGGGACCGCCTGGCTACACCTTC. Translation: CASSDDRGPPGYTF.

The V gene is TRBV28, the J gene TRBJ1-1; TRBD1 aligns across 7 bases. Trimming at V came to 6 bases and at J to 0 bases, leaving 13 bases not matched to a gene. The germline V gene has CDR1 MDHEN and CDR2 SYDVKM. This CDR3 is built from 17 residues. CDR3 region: CASSRPQGGAVNTEAFF. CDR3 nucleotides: TGTGCCAGCAGCCGACCCCAAGGGGGCGCGGTGAACACTGAAGCTTTCTTT.

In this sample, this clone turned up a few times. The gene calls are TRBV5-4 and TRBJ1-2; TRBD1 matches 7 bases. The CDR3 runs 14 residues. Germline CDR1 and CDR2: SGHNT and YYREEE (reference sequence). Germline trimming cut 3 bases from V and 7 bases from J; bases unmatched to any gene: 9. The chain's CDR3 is CASSSPDRVSGYTF. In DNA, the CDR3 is TGTGCCAGCAGCTCCCCAGACAGGGTTTCTGGCTACACCTTC.

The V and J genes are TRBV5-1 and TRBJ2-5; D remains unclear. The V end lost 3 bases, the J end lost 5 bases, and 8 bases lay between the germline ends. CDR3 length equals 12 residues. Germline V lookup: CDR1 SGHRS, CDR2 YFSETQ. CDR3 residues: CASSWVEETQYF. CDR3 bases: TGCGCCAGCAGCTGGGTTGAGGAGACCCAGTACTTC.

For the CDR3, the DNA is TGTGCCAGCAGCGTGAGTAGCGGGAGCTACGAGCAGTACTTC. Translating it yields CASSVSSGSYEQYF. This sequence joins TRBV9 and TRBJ2-7; 9 bases agree with TRBD2. CDR1 SGDLS and CDR2 YYNGEE come from the germline V gene. Trimming at V came to 2 bases and at J to 3 bases, leaving 3 bases not matched to a gene. This CDR3 is built from 14 residues.

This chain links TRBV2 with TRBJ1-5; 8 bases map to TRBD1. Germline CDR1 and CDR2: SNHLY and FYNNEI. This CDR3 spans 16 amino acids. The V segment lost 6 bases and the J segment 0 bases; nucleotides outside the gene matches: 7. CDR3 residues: CASRGGQDYSNQPQHF. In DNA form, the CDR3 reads TGTGCCAGCAGGGGGGGACAGGATTATAGCAATCAGCCCCAGCATTTT.

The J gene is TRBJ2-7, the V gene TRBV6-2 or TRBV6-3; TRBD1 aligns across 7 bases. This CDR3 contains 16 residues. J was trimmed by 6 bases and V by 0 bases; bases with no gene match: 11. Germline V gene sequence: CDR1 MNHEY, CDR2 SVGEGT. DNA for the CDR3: TGTGCCAGCAGTTACTCTAGAAATCAGGGGGATCGCGAGCAGTACTTC. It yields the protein CASSYSRNQGDREQYF.

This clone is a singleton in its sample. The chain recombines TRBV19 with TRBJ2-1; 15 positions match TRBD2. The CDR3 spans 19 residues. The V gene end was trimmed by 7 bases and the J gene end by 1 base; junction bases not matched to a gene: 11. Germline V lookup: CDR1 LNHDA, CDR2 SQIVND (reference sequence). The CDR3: CASTLGLAGGSYSYNEQFF. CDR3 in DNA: TGTGCCAGTACCCTGGGACTAGCGGGAGGCTCGTATTCCTACAATGAGCAGTTCTTC. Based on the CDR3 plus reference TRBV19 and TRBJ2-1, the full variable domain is DGGITQSPKYLFRKEGQNVTLSCEQNLNHDAMYWYRQDPGQGLRLIYYSQIVNDFQKGDIAEGYSVSREKKESFPLTVTSAQKNPTAFYLCASTLGLAGGSYSYNEQFFGPGTRLTVL.

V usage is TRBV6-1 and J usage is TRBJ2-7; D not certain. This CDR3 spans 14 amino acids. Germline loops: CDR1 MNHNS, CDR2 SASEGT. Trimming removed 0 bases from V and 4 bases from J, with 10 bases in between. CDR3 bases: TGTGCCAGCAGTGAAGCGTGGGCGATTTACGAGCAGTACTTC. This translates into CASSEAWAIYEQYF.

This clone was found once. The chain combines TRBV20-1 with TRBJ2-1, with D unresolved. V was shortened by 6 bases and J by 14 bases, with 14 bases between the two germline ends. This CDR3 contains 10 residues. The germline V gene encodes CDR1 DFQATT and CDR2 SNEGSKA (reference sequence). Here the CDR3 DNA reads TGCAGTGCACCCCAGACCCCTGAGTTCTTC. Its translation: CSAPQTPEFF.

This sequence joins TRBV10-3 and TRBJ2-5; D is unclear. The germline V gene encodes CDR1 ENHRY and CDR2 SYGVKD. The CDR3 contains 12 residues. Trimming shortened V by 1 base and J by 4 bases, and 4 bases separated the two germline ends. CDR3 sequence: CAISELGETQYF. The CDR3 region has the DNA TGTGCCATCAGTGAGTTGGGAGAGACCCAGTACTTC.